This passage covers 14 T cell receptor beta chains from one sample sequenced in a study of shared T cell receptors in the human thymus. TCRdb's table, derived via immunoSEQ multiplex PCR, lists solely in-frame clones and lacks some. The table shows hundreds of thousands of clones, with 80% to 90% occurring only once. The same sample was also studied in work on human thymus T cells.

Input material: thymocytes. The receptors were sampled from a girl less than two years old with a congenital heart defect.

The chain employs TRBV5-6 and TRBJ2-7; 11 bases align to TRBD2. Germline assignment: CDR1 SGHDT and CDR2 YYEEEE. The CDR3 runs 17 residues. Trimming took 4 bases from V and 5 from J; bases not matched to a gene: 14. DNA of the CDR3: TGTGCCAGCAGCATGACTAGCGGGGCATACAACCCCCACGAGCAGTACTTC. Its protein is CASSMTSGAYNPHEQYF.

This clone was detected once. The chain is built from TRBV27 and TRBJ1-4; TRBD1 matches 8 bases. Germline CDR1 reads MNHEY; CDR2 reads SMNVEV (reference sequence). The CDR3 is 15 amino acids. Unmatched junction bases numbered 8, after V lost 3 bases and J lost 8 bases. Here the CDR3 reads CASSFSRQGREKLFF. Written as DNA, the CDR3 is TGTGCCAGCAGTTTCTCCCGACAGGGGAGGGAAAAACTGTTTTTT.

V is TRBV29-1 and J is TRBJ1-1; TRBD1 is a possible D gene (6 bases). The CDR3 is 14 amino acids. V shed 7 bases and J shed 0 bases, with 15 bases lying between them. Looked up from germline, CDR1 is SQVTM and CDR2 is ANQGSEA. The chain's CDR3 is CSAVWGPLNTEAFF. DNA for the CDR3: TGCAGCGCCGTCTGGGGGCCGCTGAACACTGAAGCTTTCTTT.

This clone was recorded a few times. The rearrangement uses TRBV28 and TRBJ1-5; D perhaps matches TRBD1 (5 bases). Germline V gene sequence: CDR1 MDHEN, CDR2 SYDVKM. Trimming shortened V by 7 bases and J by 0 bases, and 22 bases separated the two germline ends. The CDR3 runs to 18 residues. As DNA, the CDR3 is TGTGCCAGCACCCAAGGGGAACGGATACCTCATAGCAATCAGCCCCAGCATTTT. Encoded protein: CASTQGERIPHSNQPQHF.

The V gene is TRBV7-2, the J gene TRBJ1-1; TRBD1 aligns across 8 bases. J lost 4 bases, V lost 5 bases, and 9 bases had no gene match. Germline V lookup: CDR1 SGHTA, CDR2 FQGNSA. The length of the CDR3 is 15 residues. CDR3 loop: CASSTRTGLGTEAFF. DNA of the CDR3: TGTGCCAGCAGCACTAGGACAGGGTTGGGCACTGAAGCTTTCTTT. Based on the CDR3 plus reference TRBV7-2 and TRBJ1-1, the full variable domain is GAGVSQSPSNKVTEKGKDVELRCDPISGHTALYWYRQSLGQGLEFLIYFQGNSAPDKSGLPSDRFSAERTGGSVSTLTIQRTQQEDSAVYLCASSTRTGLGTEAFFGQGTRLTVV.

The CDR3 bases are TGTGCCAGCAGCGTAGTCCCGGTGCCTGTAAACACCGGGGAGCTGTTTTTT. This gives the protein CASSVVPVPVNTGELFF. The chain has TRBV9 and TRBJ2-2; no definite D call. The germline V gene encodes CDR1 SGDLS and CDR2 YYNGEE. This CDR3 has 17 residues. V was cut by 0 bases and J by 2 bases, with 14 bases left in between.

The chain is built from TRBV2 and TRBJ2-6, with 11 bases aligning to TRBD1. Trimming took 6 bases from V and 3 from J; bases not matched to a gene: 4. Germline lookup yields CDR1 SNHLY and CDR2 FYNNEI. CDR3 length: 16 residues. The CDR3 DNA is TGTGCCAGCAGAGGACAGGGGGCTGGTGGGGCCAACGTCCTGACTTTC. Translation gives CASRGQGAGGANVLTF.

The CDR3 coding sequence is TGCGCCAGCAGGACGACAGATAACTATGGCTACACCTTC. Amino acids: CASRTTDNYGYTF. V is TRBV23-1 and J is TRBJ1-2; weak D call: TRBD1 (5 bases). TRBV23-1 is classed as an ORF, of uncertain function. This CDR3 is built from 13 residues. V shed 6 bases and J shed 1 base, with 9 bases lying between them.

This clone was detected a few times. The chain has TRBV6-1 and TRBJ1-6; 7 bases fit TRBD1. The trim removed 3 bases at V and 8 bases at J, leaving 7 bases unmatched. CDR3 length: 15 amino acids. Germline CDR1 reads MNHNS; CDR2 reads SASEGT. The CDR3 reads CASSDRQGLDSPLHF. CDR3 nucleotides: TGTGCCAGCAGTGATAGACAGGGATTGGATTCACCCCTCCACTTT.

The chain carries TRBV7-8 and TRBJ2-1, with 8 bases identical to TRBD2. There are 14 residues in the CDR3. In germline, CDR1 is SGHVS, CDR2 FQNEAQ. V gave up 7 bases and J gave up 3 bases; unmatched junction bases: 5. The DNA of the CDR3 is TGTGCCAGCATTCCCGGGACTAGCTACAATGAGCAGTTCTTC. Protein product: CASIPGTSYNEQFF.

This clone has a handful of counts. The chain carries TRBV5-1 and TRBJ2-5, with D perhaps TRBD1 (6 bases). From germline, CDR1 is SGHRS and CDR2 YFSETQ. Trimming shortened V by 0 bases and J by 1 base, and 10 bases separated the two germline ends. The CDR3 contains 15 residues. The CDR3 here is CASSLGTEAQETQYF. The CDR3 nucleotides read TGCGCCAGCAGCTTGGGGACAGAAGCCCAAGAGACCCAGTACTTC.

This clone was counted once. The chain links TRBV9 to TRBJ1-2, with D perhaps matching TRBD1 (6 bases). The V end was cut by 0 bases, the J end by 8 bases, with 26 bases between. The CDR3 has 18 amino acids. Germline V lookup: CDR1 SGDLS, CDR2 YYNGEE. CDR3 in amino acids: CASSVVFRGAEGFEGYTF. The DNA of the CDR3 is TGTGCCAGCAGCGTAGTGTTCCGGGGGGCTGAGGGGTTCGAGGGCTACACCTTC.

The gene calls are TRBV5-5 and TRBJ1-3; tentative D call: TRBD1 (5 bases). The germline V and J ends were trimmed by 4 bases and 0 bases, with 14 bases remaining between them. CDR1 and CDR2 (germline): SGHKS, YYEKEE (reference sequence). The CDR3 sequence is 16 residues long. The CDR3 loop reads CASSPGHDYSGNTIYF. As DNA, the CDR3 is TGTGCCAGCAGCCCTGGACATGATTACTCTGGAAACACCATATATTTT. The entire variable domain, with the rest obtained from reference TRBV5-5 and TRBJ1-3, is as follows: DAGVTQSPTHLIKTRGQQVTLRCSPISGHKSVSWYQQVLGQGPQFIFQYYEKEERGRGNFPDRFSARQFPNYSSELNVNALLLGDSALYLCASSPGHDYSGNTIYFGEGSWLTVV.

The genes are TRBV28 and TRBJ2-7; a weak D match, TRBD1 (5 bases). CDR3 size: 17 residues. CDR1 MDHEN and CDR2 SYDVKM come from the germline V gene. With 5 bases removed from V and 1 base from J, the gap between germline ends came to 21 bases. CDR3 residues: CASSPIAGISLSYEQYF. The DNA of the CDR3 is TGTGCCAGCAGTCCCATCGCAGGGATTAGTTTGTCCTACGAGCAGTACTTC.